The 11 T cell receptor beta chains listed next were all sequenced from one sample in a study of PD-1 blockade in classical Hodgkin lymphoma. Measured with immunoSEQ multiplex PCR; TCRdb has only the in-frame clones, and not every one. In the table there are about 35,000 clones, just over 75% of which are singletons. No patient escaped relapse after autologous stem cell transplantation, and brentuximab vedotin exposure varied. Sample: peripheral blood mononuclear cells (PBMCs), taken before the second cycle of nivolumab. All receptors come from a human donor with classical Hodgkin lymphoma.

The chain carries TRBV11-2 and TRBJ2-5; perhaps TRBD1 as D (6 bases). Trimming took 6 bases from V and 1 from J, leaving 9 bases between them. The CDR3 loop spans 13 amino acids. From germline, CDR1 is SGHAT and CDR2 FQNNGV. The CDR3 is CASSQGGQETQYF. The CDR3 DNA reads TGTGCCAGCAGTCAAGGGGGCCAAGAGACCCAGTACTTC.

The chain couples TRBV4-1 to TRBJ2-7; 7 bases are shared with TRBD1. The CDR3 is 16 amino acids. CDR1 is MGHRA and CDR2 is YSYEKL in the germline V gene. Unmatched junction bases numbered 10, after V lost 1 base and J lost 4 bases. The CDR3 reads CASSQVQVTGYYEQYF. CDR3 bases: TGCGCCAGCAGCCAAGTCCAGGTGACAGGGTATTACGAGCAGTACTTC.

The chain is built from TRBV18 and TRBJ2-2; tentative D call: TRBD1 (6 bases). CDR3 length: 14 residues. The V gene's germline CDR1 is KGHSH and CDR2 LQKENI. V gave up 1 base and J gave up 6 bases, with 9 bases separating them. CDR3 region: CASSPQTGAGELFF. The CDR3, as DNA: TGTGCCAGCTCACCACAGACAGGCGCCGGGGAGCTGTTTTTT. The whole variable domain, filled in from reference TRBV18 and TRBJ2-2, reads NAGVMQNPRHLVRRRGQEARLRCSPMKGHSHVYWYRQLPEEGLKFMVYLQKENIIDESGMPKERFSAEFPKEGPSILRIQQVVRGDSAAYFCASSPQTGAGELFFGEGSRLTVL.

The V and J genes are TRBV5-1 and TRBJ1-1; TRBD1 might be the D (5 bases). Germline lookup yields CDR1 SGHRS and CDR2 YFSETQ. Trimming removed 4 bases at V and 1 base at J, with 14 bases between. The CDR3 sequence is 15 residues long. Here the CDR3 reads CASSPVGTTNTEAFF. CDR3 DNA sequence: TGCGCCAGCAGCCCCGTTGGGACGACGAACACTGAAGCTTTCTTT.

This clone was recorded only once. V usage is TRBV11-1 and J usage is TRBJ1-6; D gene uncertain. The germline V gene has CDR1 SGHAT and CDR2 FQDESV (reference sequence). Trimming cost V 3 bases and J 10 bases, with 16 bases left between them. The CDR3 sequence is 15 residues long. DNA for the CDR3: TGTGCCAGCAGCTTCGATTCCGGGGAGTGGTCACCCCTCCACTTT. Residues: CASSFDSGEWSPLHF.

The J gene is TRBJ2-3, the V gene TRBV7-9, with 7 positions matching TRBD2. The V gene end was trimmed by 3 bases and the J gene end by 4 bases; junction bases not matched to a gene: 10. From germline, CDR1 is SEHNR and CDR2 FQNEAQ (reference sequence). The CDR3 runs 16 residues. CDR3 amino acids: CASSFYVEGGADTQYF. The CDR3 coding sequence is TGTGCCAGCAGCTTTTATGTTGAGGGAGGGGCAGATACGCAGTATTTT.

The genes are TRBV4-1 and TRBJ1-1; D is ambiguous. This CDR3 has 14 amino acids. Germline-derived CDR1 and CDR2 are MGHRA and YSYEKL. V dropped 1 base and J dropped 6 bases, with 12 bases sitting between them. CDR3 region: CASSQVSQVPEAFF. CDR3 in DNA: TGCGCCAGCAGCCAAGTCTCCCAGGTCCCTGAAGCTTTCTTT.

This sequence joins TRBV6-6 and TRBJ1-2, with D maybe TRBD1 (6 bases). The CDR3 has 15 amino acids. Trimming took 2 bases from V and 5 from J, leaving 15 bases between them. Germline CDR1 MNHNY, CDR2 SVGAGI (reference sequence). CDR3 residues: CASSYGGRAGYGYTF. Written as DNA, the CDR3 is TGTGCCAGCAGTTACGGGGGCAGGGCGGGGTATGGCTACACCTTC.

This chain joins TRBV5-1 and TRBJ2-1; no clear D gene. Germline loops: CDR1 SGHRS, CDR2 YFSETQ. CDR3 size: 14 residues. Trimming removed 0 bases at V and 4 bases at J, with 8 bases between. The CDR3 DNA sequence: TGCGCCAGCAGCTTGGGGCGGATGTACAATGAGCAGTTCTTC. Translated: CASSLGRMYNEQFF.

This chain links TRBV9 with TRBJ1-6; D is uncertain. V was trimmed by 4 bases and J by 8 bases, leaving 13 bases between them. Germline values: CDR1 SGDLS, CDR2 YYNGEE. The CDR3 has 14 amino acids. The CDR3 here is CASSPRTVHSPLHF. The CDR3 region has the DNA TGTGCCAGCAGCCCCAGGACGGTCCATTCACCCCTCCACTTT.

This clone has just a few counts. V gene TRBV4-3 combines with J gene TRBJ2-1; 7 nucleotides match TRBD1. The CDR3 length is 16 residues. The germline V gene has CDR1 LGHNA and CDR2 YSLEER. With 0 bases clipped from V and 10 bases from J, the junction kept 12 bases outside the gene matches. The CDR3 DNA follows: TGCGCCAGCAGCCAAGATGGACCGCATGGGACAGCCGAGCAGTTCTTC. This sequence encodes CASSQDGPHGTAEQFF.